These T cell receptor beta chains were read from a single sample in a study of T cells in Graves' hyperthyroidism and ophthalmopathy. TCRdb passed the multiplex PCR reads through MiXCR, listing each CDR3 protein once. The repertoire holds 410,000 or so distinct CDR3 sequences, roughly 14% seen once, with about 13% in the top ten. Specimen: blood. Receptors originate from a man between 18 and 35 years old with Graves' ophthalmopathy. The CDR3 runs from the conserved cysteine through the conserved F or W. D genes are given only for firm matches. Rows may omit the clone size; those that give it use once, few, many or a size class.

clone size: many
V gene: TRBV12-3/TRBV12-4
J gene: TRBJ2-1
D gene: TRBD2
CDR3 protein: CASSFRERGEQFF
CDR3 DNA: TGTGCCAGCAGTTTTCGGGAGCGGGGTGAGCAGTTCTTC

clone size: many
V gene: TRBV15
J gene: TRBJ1-1
D gene: NA
CDR3 protein: CATSSDRETEAFF
CDR3 DNA: TGTGCCACCAGCTCAGATCGGGAGACTGAAGCTTTCTTT

clone size: many
V gene: TRBV11-2
J gene: TRBJ2-7
D gene: NA
CDR3 protein: CASSLGGEAREQYF
CDR3 DNA: TGTGCCAGCAGCTTAGGTGGCGAGGCTCGCGAGCAGTACTTC

clone size: few
V gene: TRBV20-1
J gene: TRBJ2-5
D gene: NA
CDR3 protein: CSALRGGGETQYF
CDR3 DNA: TGCAGTGCTCTCAGGGGGGGAGGAGAGACCCAGTACTTC

clone size: NA
V gene: TRBV4-1
J gene: TRBJ2-1
D gene: NA
CDR3 protein: CASSQLTGSYNEQFF
CDR3 DNA: TGCGCCAGCAGCCAGCTGACGGGGTCCTACAATGAGCAGTTCTTC

clone size: few
V gene: TRBV6-1
J gene: TRBJ1-2
D gene: TRBD1
CDR3 protein: CASSRWDRVGGYGYTF
CDR3 DNA: TGTGCCAGCAGTCGGTGGGACAGGGTGGGGGGATATGGCTACACCTTC

clone size: few
V gene: TRBV5-5
J gene: TRBJ2-4
D gene: TRBD2
CDR3 protein: CASSLGLAGNIQYF
CDR3 DNA: TGTGCCAGCAGCTTGGGACTAGCTGGAAACATTCAGTACTTC

clone size: many
V gene: TRBV18
J gene: TRBJ2-1
D gene: NA
CDR3 protein: CASSLVPGNEQFF
CDR3 DNA: TGTGCCAGCTCCCTGGTACCGGGGAATGAGCAGTTCTTC

clone size: NA
V gene: TRBV6-5
J gene: TRBJ2-7
D gene: TRBD2
CDR3 protein: CASSHPTGLAVEQYF
CDR3 DNA: TGTGCCAGCAGTCACCCAACGGGACTAGCAGTCGAGCAGTACTTC

clone size: many
V gene: TRBV5-1
J gene: TRBJ1-1
D gene: TRBD1
CDR3 protein: CASSLTGDEAFF
CDR3 DNA: TGCGCCAGCAGCTTGACAGGGGATGAAGCTTTCTTT

clone size: NA
V gene: TRBV4-1
J gene: TRBJ2-7
D gene: NA
CDR3 protein: CASSQSRTESSYEQYF
CDR3 DNA: TGCGCCAGCAGCCAATCCCGGACGGAGAGCTCCTACGAGCAGTACTTC

clone size: many
V gene: TRBV5-1
J gene: TRBJ2-7
D gene: NA
CDR3 protein: CASSFVPGGRYEQYF
CDR3 DNA: TGCGCCAGCAGCTTCGTGCCCGGGGGCCGTTACGAGCAGTACTTC

clone size: NA
V gene: TRBV10-2
J gene: TRBJ2-7
D gene: NA
CDR3 protein: CASNTDVTYEQYF
CDR3 DNA: TGCGCCAGCAATACAGACGTCACCTACGAGCAGTACTTC

clone size: many
V gene: TRBV12-3/TRBV12-4
J gene: TRBJ2-1
D gene: NA
CDR3 protein: CASSATGVSYNEQFF
CDR3 DNA: TGTGCCAGCAGTGCGACAGGTGTCTCCTACAATGAGCAGTTCTTC

clone size: many
V gene: TRBV27
J gene: TRBJ2-7
D gene: NA
CDR3 protein: CASSPYTVSGSYEQYF
CDR3 DNA: TGTGCCAGCAGTCCGTATACAGTATCTGGCTCCTACGAGCAGTACTTC

clone size: many
V gene: TRBV11-2
J gene: TRBJ1-4
D gene: TRBD1
CDR3 protein: CASSSIRDRAGKLFF
CDR3 DNA: TGTGCCAGCAGCTCCATCCGGGACAGGGCAGGGAAACTGTTTTTT

clone size: NA
V gene: TRBV6-1
J gene: TRBJ2-1
D gene: NA
CDR3 protein: CASSIPPRALSYNEQFF
CDR3 DNA: TGTGCCAGCAGTATCCCCCCGAGGGCCCTCTCCTACAATGAGCAGTTCTTC

clone size: many
V gene: TRBV4-1
J gene: TRBJ2-1
D gene: NA
CDR3 protein: CASVTLTYNEQFF
CDR3 DNA: TGCGCCAGCGTAACACTGACCTACAATGAGCAGTTCTTC

clone size: many
V gene: TRBV7-2
J gene: TRBJ2-7
D gene: NA
CDR3 protein: CASSAGQSPYEQYF
CDR3 DNA: TGTGCCAGCAGCGCCGGACAGAGCCCCTACGAGCAGTACTTC

clone size: many
V gene: TRBV28
J gene: TRBJ1-5
D gene: NA
CDR3 protein: CASSAGGHQPQHF
CDR3 DNA: TGTGCCAGCAGTGCCGGGGGGCATCAGCCCCAGCATTTT

clone size: NA
V gene: TRBV6-1
J gene: TRBJ1-6
D gene: NA
CDR3 protein: CASQSYSDNSPLHF
CDR3 DNA: TGTGCCAGCCAAAGTTACTCCGATAATTCACCCCTCCACTTT

clone size: few
V gene: TRBV10-3
J gene: TRBJ1-1
D gene: TRBD1
CDR3 protein: CAISEGTGLNTEAFF
CDR3 DNA: TGTGCCATCAGTGAGGGGACAGGGTTGAACACTGAAGCTTTCTTT

clone size: few
V gene: TRBV7-2
J gene: TRBJ1-2
D gene: NA
CDR3 protein: CASSSPLTESNYGYTF
CDR3 DNA: TGTGCCAGCAGCTCCCCACTTACAGAAAGTAACTATGGCTACACCTTC

clone size: NA
V gene: TRBV30
J gene: TRBJ1-2
D gene: TRBD1
CDR3 protein: CAWSPTGADGYTF
CDR3 DNA: TGTGCCTGGAGTCCGACAGGGGCGGATGGCTACACCTTC

clone size: few
V gene: TRBV5-1
J gene: TRBJ2-1
D gene: NA
CDR3 protein: CASSEGGVLYNEQFF
CDR3 DNA: TGCGCCAGCAGTGAGGGGGGAGTACTCTACAATGAGCAGTTCTTC

clone size: NA
V gene: TRBV6-2/TRBV6-3
J gene: TRBJ2-3
D gene: TRBD2
CDR3 protein: CASRGTSLPLSDTQYF
CDR3 DNA: TGTGCCAGCAGAGGGACTAGTCTTCCCTTGTCAGATACGCAGTATTTT

clone size: NA
V gene: TRBV10-3
J gene: TRBJ1-1
D gene: TRBD1
CDR3 protein: CAISRGDRGSSEAFF
CDR3 DNA: TGTGCCATCAGCCGGGGGGACAGGGGTTCCTCTGAAGCTTTCTTT

clone size: few
V gene: TRBV5-1
J gene: TRBJ2-5
D gene: TRBD2
CDR3 protein: CASSLDSGRALETQYF
CDR3 DNA: TGCGCCAGCAGCTTGGACAGCGGGAGGGCCTTGGAGACCCAGTACTTC

clone size: NA
V gene: TRBV5-4
J gene: TRBJ2-2
D gene: NA
CDR3 protein: CASSLEGGPRSDTGELFF
CDR3 DNA: TGTGCCAGCAGCTTGGAAGGGGGGCCGAGGTCGGACACCGGGGAGCTGTTTTTT

clone size: many
V gene: TRBV6-5
J gene: TRBJ2-4
D gene: NA
CDR3 protein: CASSYQTIGDIQYF
CDR3 DNA: TGTGCCAGCAGTTACCAGACAATCGGGGACATTCAGTACTTC

clone size: many
V gene: TRBV6-1
J gene: TRBJ2-2
D gene: NA
CDR3 protein: CASSYGANTGELFF
CDR3 DNA: TGTGCCAGCAGTTATGGCGCGAACACCGGGGAGCTGTTTTTT

clone size: many
V gene: TRBV11-1
J gene: TRBJ2-3
D gene: TRBD1
CDR3 protein: CASSRQGSGWDTQYF
CDR3 DNA: TGTGCCAGCAGCCGACAGGGCTCAGGTTGGGATACGCAGTATTTT

clone size: many
V gene: TRBV20-1
J gene: TRBJ1-5
D gene: NA
CDR3 protein: CSAREGNSNQPQHF
CDR3 DNA: TGCAGTGCTAGAGAAGGCAATAGCAATCAGCCCCAGCATTTT

clone size: NA
V gene: TRBV5-1
J gene: TRBJ1-4
D gene: TRBD1
CDR3 protein: CASSSTGGVSNEKLFF
CDR3 DNA: TGCGCCAGCAGCTCCACAGGGGGCGTAAGTAATGAAAAACTGTTTTTT

clone size: many
V gene: TRBV11-2
J gene: TRBJ1-4
D gene: NA
CDR3 protein: CASSLGSGYEKLFF
CDR3 DNA: TGTGCCAGCAGCTTAGGGTCGGGATATGAAAAACTGTTTTTT

clone size: many
V gene: TRBV7-2
J gene: TRBJ2-5
D gene: NA
CDR3 protein: CASSPYLGFQETQYF
CDR3 DNA: TGTGCCAGCAGCCCCTACCTAGGGTTTCAAGAGACCCAGTACTTC

clone size: many
V gene: TRBV30
J gene: TRBJ1-6
D gene: NA
CDR3 protein: CAWGRNSPLHF
CDR3 DNA: TGTGCCTGGGGCAGGAATTCACCCCTCCACTTT

clone size: few
V gene: TRBV4-1
J gene: TRBJ2-7
D gene: TRBD1
CDR3 protein: CASSHSRTGIYEQYF
CDR3 DNA: TGCGCCAGCAGCCATTCCCGGACAGGGATTTACGAGCAGTACTTC

clone size: many
V gene: TRBV7-2
J gene: TRBJ2-7
D gene: NA
CDR3 protein: CASSLAVRNYEQYF
CDR3 DNA: TGTGCCAGCAGCTTAGCGGTAAGGAATTACGAGCAGTACTTC

clone size: many
V gene: TRBV5-4
J gene: TRBJ2-1
D gene: TRBD1
CDR3 protein: CASTWDRSSYNEQFF
CDR3 DNA: TGTGCCAGCACCTGGGACAGGAGCTCCTACAATGAGCAGTTCTTC

clone size: NA
V gene: TRBV19
J gene: TRBJ2-2
D gene: NA
CDR3 protein: CASSIRGAGELFF
CDR3 DNA: TGTGCCAGTAGTATCCGAGGCGCCGGGGAGCTGTTTTTT

clone size: many
V gene: TRBV7-9
J gene: TRBJ2-5
D gene: NA
CDR3 protein: CASGVGGTQYF
CDR3 DNA: TGTGCCAGCGGGGTGGGGGGGACCCAGTACTTC

clone size: many
V gene: TRBV12-3/TRBV12-4
J gene: TRBJ2-3
D gene: NA
CDR3 protein: CASSLYPFTGSTDTQYF
CDR3 DNA: TGTGCCAGCAGTTTATACCCTTTTACAGGGAGCACAGATACGCAGTATTTT

clone size: many
V gene: TRBV5-1
J gene: TRBJ2-1
D gene: TRBD1
CDR3 protein: CASSFTGGNNEQFF
CDR3 DNA: TGCGCCAGCAGCTTCACAGGGGGCAACAATGAGCAGTTCTTC

clone size: NA
V gene: TRBV3-1
J gene: TRBJ1-1
D gene: NA
CDR3 protein: CASSQGWTLQNTEAFF
CDR3 DNA: TGTGCCAGCAGCCAAGGCTGGACGTTGCAGAACACTGAAGCTTTCTTT

clone size: NA
V gene: TRBV6-1
J gene: TRBJ1-2
D gene: NA
CDR3 protein: CASSAQGPMYGYTF
CDR3 DNA: TGTGCCAGCAGTGCGCAGGGACCCATGTATGGCTACACCTTC

clone size: many
V gene: TRBV20-1
J gene: TRBJ1-2
D gene: NA
CDR3 protein: CSARATPYGYTF
CDR3 DNA: TGCAGTGCTAGAGCCACTCCCTATGGCTACACCTTC

clone size: many
V gene: TRBV18
J gene: TRBJ2-1
D gene: NA
CDR3 protein: CASSPGGGEQFF
CDR3 DNA: TGTGCCAGCTCACCAGGGGGCGGTGAGCAGTTCTTC